A single sample gave rise to the 24 T cell receptor beta chains below, sequenced in a study of cytomegalovirus exposure and HLA in healthy donors. Generated by immunoSEQ multiplex PCR, the TCRdb table keeps only in-frame clones and is missing some. The sample shows about 170,000 clones, nearly 90% of them seen only once. Material for sequencing was PBMCs. The receptors stem from a man aged 18-30 years in good health and CMV-seropositive.

This clone occurred a few times. The V and J genes are TRBV25-1 and TRBJ2-1; the D gene is possibly TRBD1 (6 bases). CDR3 length: 16 amino acids. The V gene lost 1 base and the J gene lost 10 bases, with 20 bases spanning the gap. CDR1 MGHDK and CDR2 SYGVNS come from the germline V gene. CDR3 nucleotides: TGTGCCAGCAGTGAATTTTTGACAGGTCGGAGGCAGGAGCAGTTCTTC. As protein: CASSEFLTGRRQEQFF.

This clone was picked up a small number of times. The rearrangement links TRBV19 to TRBJ1-5, with D maybe TRBD1 (6 bases). Per germline, CDR1 LNHDA and CDR2 SQIVND (reference sequence). With 7 bases removed from V and 4 bases from J, the gap between germline ends came to 17 bases. The CDR3 has 15 residues. CDR3 in amino acids: CASTQSGTPNQPQHF. The CDR3 DNA sequence: TGTGCCAGTACCCAATCCGGGACACCTAATCAGCCCCAGCATTTT.

This chain links TRBV14 with TRBJ1-2; D unclear. V was trimmed by 4 bases and J by 1 base, leaving 10 bases between them. The germline V gene has CDR1 SGHDN and CDR2 FVKESK. The CDR3 length is 14 residues. CDR3 in DNA: TGTGCCAGCAGCCCCTTTGGCAGTAACTATGGCTACACCTTC. Its translation: CASSPFGSNYGYTF.

The chain joins TRBV2 to TRBJ1-4, with 8 bases identical to TRBD1. The germline V gene has CDR1 SNHLY and CDR2 FYNNEI. The CDR3 is 14 amino acids. V was clipped by 6 bases and J by 7 bases; unmatched bases: 7. The CDR3 reads CASRSTGASEKLFF. In DNA, the CDR3 is TGTGCCAGCAGGTCGACAGGGGCGAGTGAAAAACTGTTTTTT.

V is TRBV5-5 and J is TRBJ2-1, with D unresolved. The germline gives CDR1 SGHKS, CDR2 YYEKEE (reference sequence). This CDR3 has 14 amino acids. Deletions cut 0 bases from V and 3 bases from J, with 7 bases between. Here the CDR3 reads CASSLASYYNEQFF. CDR3 in DNA: TGTGCCAGCAGCTTGGCTTCGTACTACAATGAGCAGTTCTTC.

By share, this clone ranks as medium-sized. V and J are TRBV5-6 and TRBJ2-7, with D perhaps matching TRBD2 (6 bases). This CDR3 contains 14 residues. Germline-derived CDR1 and CDR2 are SGHDT and YYEEEE. V lost 3 bases and J lost 0, with 10 bases in between. The CDR3 spells CASSSETSSYEQYF. CDR3 nucleotides: TGTGCCAGCAGCTCGGAGACTAGCTCCTACGAGCAGTACTTC.

This clone was detected once. V is TRBV5-1 and J is TRBJ2-3; tentative D call: TRBD2 (5 bases). Germline V lookup: CDR1 SGHRS, CDR2 YFSETQ. The CDR3 extends over 15 amino acids. Trimming removed 3 bases at V and 0 bases at J, with 11 bases between. CDR3 protein: CASSSSGPSTDTQYF. Here the CDR3 DNA reads TGCGCCAGCAGCTCGAGCGGACCTAGCACAGATACGCAGTATTTT.

The rearrangement uses TRBV9 and TRBJ1-2; 8 bases map to TRBD1. J gave up 4 bases and V 3 bases, and 5 bases lay outside the gene matches. The germline CDR1 and CDR2 sequences are SGDLS and YYNGEE. The CDR3 is made up of 14 amino acids. CDR3 protein: CASSDGQGLYGYTF. The CDR3 region has the DNA TGTGCCAGCAGCGATGGACAGGGCCTCTATGGCTACACCTTC.

CDR3 sequence reads: CAISGIATTGELFF. In DNA, the CDR3 is TGTGCCATCAGTGGGATAGCGACTACCGGGGAGCTGTTTTTT. The V and J genes are TRBV10-3 and TRBJ2-2; TRBD2 is a possible D gene (5 bases). V lost 4 bases and J 5 bases, leaving 11 bases between the germline ends. The CDR3 is 14 amino acids. From germline, CDR1 is ENHRY and CDR2 SYGVKD.

The rearrangement joins TRBV28 to TRBJ2-3; 12 bases agree with TRBD2. Trimming took 2 bases from V and 1 from J; bases not matched to a gene: 10. Germline-derived CDR1 and CDR2 are MDHEN and SYDVKM. CDR3 size: 19 residues. DNA of the CDR3: TGTGCCAGCAGTTTAAAGACTAGCGGGAGAAAGGGGCGCACAGATACGCAGTATTTT. Translated, it gives CASSLKTSGRKGRTDTQYF. The whole variable domain, remainder taken from reference TRBV28 and TRBJ2-3, is DVKVTQSSRYLVKRTGEKVFLECVQDMDHENMFWYRQDPGLGLRLIYFSYDVKMKEKGDIPEGYSVSREKKERFSLILESASTNQTSMYLCASSLKTSGRKGRTDTQYFGPGTRLTVL.

This chain links TRBV6-6 with TRBJ1-1; 7 bases are shared with TRBD1. The length of the CDR3 is 11 residues. Germline trimming cut 5 bases from V and 8 bases from J; bases unmatched to any gene: 2. CDR1 and CDR2 from the germline V gene are MNHNY and SVGAGI (reference sequence). The DNA of the CDR3 is TGTGCCAGCAGTGCGGGACAGGAAGCTTTCTTT. Protein product: CASSAGQEAFF.

Here the CDR3 reads CASSQAYEQFF. The CDR3 coding sequence is TGTGCCAGCAGCCAGGCCTATGAGCAGTTCTTC. The rearrangement links TRBV14 to TRBJ2-1; D is unclear. V gave up 3 bases and J gave up 8 bases, with 5 bases separating them. CDR3 length equals 11 residues. Germline loops: CDR1 SGHDN, CDR2 FVKESK.

The DNA for the CDR3 is TGTGCCAGCAGACCAACAGTGGCGGGGGGCTACACCTTC. It is translated as CASRPTVAGGYTF. The chain couples TRBV6-5 to TRBJ1-2; D not resolved. Germline V gene sequence: CDR1 MNHEY, CDR2 SVGAGI. With 6 bases removed from V and 8 bases from J, the gap between germline ends came to 16 bases. The CDR3 consists of 13 residues.

J is TRBJ1-2 and V is TRBV7-3; D unresolved. Germline-derived CDR1 and CDR2 are SGHTA and FQGTGA. CDR3 length: 12 residues. V lost 1 base and J lost 6, with 6 bases in between. CDR3 DNA sequence: TGTGCCAGCAGCTTAAACGGGAATGGCTACACCTTC. It translates to CASSLNGNGYTF.

The rearrangement joins TRBV28 to TRBJ1-2; the D gene is possibly TRBD1 (5 bases). The germline V gene has CDR1 MDHEN and CDR2 SYDVKM. CDR3 length: 13 amino acids. V lost 4 bases and J lost 5, with 11 bases in between. CDR3 bases: TGTGCCAGCAGTTGGGGGGGTTCTTATGGCTACACCTTC. Protein: CASSWGGSYGYTF.

The chain uses TRBV5-1 and TRBJ1-1; D ambiguous. There are 15 residues in the CDR3. The germline CDR1 and CDR2 sequences are SGHRS and YFSETQ. Deletions cut 1 base from V and 2 bases from J, with 12 bases between. Here the CDR3 DNA reads TGCGCCAGCAGCTTGCAGTTTGGAGGAAACACTGAAGCTTTCTTT. Its protein product is CASSLQFGGNTEAFF.

This clone was observed once. This chain connects TRBV2 to TRBJ2-2; 9 bases line up with TRBD2. CDR3 length equals 16 residues. Germline V gene lookup returns CDR1 SNHLY and CDR2 FYNNEI. With 6 bases clipped from V and 7 bases from J, the junction kept 12 bases outside the gene matches. The CDR3 protein is CASRRELAGVGGELFF. CDR3 coding DNA: TGTGCCAGCAGGCGGGAGTTAGCGGGAGTCGGCGGGGAGCTGTTTTTT.

This chain joins TRBV11-3 and TRBJ2-2; TRBD2 matches at 7 bases. Germline CDR1 SGHNT, CDR2 YENEEA. The V and J ends lost 5 bases and 4 bases, in that order; junction bases with no gene match: 22. The CDR3 runs to 20 residues. DNA of the CDR3: TGTGCCAGCAGCGTAATTATTGGTATCAAGCGGGACGCTAGCACCGGGGAGCTGTTTTTT. It translates to CASSVIIGIKRDASTGELFF.

The CDR3: CASSYGANGNTIYF. Here the CDR3 DNA reads TGTGCCAGCAGTTACGGGGCTAACGGAAACACCATATATTTT. J is TRBJ1-3 and V is TRBV6-6; possibly TRBD1 for D (5 bases). The V end lost 2 bases, the J end lost 4 bases, and 9 bases lay between the germline ends. Germline V gene sequence: CDR1 MNHNY, CDR2 SVGAGI (reference sequence). This CDR3 spans 14 amino acids.

This chain joins TRBV6-1 and TRBJ2-5; 9 nucleotides agree with TRBD1. Germline V gene sequence: CDR1 MNHNS, CDR2 SASEGT. J gave up 9 bases and V 6 bases, and 5 bases lay outside the gene matches. The CDR3 consists of 12 residues. The CDR3 DNA is TGTGCCAGCAGCCGGGACAGGGAGGCCCAGTACTTC. Protein sequence: CASSRDREAQYF.

This chain uses TRBV19 with TRBJ2-1; 12 positions agree with TRBD2. This CDR3 comprises 15 residues. Losses at the gene ends were 5 bases for V and 9 bases for J; bases not matched to a gene: 8. CDR1 is LNHDA and CDR2 is SQIVND in the germline V gene (reference sequence). Here the CDR3 reads CASSARLAGVIEQFF. In DNA, the CDR3 is TGTGCCAGTAGTGCCCGACTAGCGGGAGTGATTGAGCAGTTCTTC.

This chain connects TRBV2 to TRBJ2-1; 12 nucleotides line up with TRBD2. This CDR3 is built from 14 residues. Germline V CDR1 and CDR2: SNHLY, FYNNEI. V gave up 7 bases and J gave up 8 bases; unmatched junction bases: 6. CDR3 in DNA: TGTGCCAGCACTAGGCTAGCGGGAGGGTATGAGCAGTTCTTC. Protein product: CASTRLAGGYEQFF.

The chain employs TRBV19 and TRBJ2-4, with D possibly TRBD1 on 6 matching bases. The germline V gene has CDR1 LNHDA and CDR2 SQIVND (reference sequence). There are 16 residues in the CDR3. Deletions cut 5 bases from V and 2 bases from J, with 16 bases between. CDR3 residues: CASSSKPGVSKNIQYF. In DNA form, the CDR3 reads TGTGCCAGTAGTTCCAAACCAGGGGTTTCCAAAAACATTCAGTACTTC.

The V gene is TRBV20-1, the J gene TRBJ2-1; D may be TRBD2 (5 bases). The CDR3 sequence is 11 residues long. Looked up from germline, CDR1 is DFQATT and CDR2 is SNEGSKA (reference sequence). The CDR3 region is CSGEHHNEQFF. The DNA for the CDR3 is TGCAGCGGGGAGCACCACAATGAGCAGTTCTTC.